This entry concerns a single T cell receptor beta chain. This sample stems from a study of blood T cell repertoires in COVID-19. Overall study: The United States, Italy and Spain supplied acute and convalescent COVID-19 samples. From T cells, B-cell-depleted T cells, or PBMCs came the material, which was cDNA or gDNA.

Original handling: Researchers report that nucleated cell counts were estimated from reference gene primer amplification. Measured with immunoSEQ multiplex PCR; TCRdb has only the in-frame clones, and not every one. V and J calls and clone size are those listed in that table; D and trimming were worked out from the DNA. Of about 220,000 clones detected, around 82% appear once; the ten largest clones hold 2% to 2.5%. This CDR3 region has 14 residues. Trimming pared 0 bases from V and 3 bases from J, leaving 10 bases between. The germline V gene encodes CDR1 SGHRS and CDR2 YFSETQ. Sequencing was done on a sample of peripheral blood. The rearrangement uses TRBV5-1 and TRBJ2-7; the D is unclear. The TCR originated in a woman aged 55-70 years with acute or convalescent COVID-19. The CDR3 DNA reads as TGCGCCAGCAGCTTGGACGGGTCTAGCTACGAGCAGTACTTC. Its protein is CASSLDGSSYEQYF.